This T cell receptor beta chain originates from a study of cytomegalovirus exposure and HLA in healthy donors. Researchers ran the PCR with 60 Vbeta and 13 Jbeta primers. Some clones are missing from TCRdb's copy, which holds only in-frame ones; the method was immunoSEQ multiplex PCR. The sample records 100,000 to 130,000 clones, 82% being singletons. General study results and limits: Later work found that TCR association rates differed between HLA loci; DRB1 had the most and HLA-C the fewest. TCR beta sequences reportedly predicted most subjects' HLA-A and HLA-B alleles accurately. The majority of TCR sequences were rare, yet some public TCRs appeared in many donors.

Germline V gene data show CDR1 as MNHEY and CDR2 as SVGAGI. The CDR3 is 14 amino acids. V shed 8 bases and J 11 bases; nucleotides not matched to a gene: 15. In the case of this clone: Its specificity is unknown.

The J gene is TRBJ1-5, the V gene TRBV6-5; 7 bases match TRBD1. Sequenced sample: PBMCs. This sequence was found in a man aged 25-45 years in good health and CMV-seropositive. CDR3 protein: CASGTATTSGSQHF. CDR3 sequence (DNA): TGTGCCAGCGGGACAGCCACAACGTCTGGGTCCCAGCATTTT.